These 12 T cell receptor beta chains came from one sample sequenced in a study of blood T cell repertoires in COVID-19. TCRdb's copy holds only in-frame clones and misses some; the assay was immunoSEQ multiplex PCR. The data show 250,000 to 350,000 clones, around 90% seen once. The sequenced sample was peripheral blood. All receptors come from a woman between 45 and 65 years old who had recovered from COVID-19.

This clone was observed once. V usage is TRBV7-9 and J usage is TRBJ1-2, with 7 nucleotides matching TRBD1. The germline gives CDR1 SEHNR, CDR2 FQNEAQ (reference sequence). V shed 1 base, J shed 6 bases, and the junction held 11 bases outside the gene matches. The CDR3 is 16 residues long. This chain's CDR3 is CASSLEAFRGSDGYTF. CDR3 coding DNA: TGTGCCAGCAGCTTAGAGGCATTCAGGGGGTCGGATGGCTACACCTTC.

CDR3 nucleotide sequence: TGTGCCAGCAGCTTGCGACTAGCGGGACCCACCGGGGAGCTGTTTTTT. Residues: CASSLRLAGPTGELFF. The chain couples TRBV5-4 to TRBJ2-2; 11 nucleotides agree with TRBD2. J was trimmed by 4 bases and V by 1 base; bases with no gene match: 3. CDR3 length equals 16 residues. CDR1 and CDR2 from the germline V gene are SGHNT and YYREEE (reference sequence).

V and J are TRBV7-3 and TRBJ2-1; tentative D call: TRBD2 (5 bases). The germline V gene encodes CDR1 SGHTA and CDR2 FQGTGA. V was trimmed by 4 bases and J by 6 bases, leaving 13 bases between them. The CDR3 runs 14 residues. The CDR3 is CASSSTRDTNEQFF. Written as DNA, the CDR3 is TGTGCCAGCAGCTCGACCCGGGATACCAATGAGCAGTTCTTC.

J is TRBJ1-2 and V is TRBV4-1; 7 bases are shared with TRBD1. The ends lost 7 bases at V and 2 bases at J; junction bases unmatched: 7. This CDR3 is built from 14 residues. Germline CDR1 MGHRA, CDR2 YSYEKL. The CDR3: CASNKPGQNYGYTF. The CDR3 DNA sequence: TGCGCCAGCAACAAACCGGGACAGAACTATGGCTACACCTTC.

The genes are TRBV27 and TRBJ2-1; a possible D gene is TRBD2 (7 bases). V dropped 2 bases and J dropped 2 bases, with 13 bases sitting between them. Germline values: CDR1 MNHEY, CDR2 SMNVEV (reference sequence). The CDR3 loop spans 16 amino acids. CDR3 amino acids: CASSLAGAQTYNEQFF. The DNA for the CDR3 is TGTGCCAGCAGTTTAGCGGGGGCGCAAACCTACAATGAGCAGTTCTTC.

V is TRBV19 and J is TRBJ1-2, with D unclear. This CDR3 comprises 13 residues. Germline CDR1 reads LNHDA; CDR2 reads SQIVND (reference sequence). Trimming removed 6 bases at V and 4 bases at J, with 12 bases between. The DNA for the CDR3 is TGTGCCAGTAGCGAGGAGGGCTTCTATGGCTACACCTTC. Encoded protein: CASSEEGFYGYTF.

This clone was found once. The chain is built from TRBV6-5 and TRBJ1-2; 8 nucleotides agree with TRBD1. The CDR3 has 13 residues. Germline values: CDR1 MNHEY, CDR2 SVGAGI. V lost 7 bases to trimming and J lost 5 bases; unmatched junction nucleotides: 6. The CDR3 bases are TGTGCCAGCATCGCGACAGGGGTGTATGGCTACACCTTC. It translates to CASIATGVYGYTF.

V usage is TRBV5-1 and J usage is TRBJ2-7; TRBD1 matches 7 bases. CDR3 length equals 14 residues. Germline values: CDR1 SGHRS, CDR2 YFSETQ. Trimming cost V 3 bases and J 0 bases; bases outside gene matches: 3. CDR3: CASSSWTGSYEQYF. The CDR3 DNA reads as TGCGCCAGCAGCTCTTGGACAGGCTCCTACGAGCAGTACTTC.

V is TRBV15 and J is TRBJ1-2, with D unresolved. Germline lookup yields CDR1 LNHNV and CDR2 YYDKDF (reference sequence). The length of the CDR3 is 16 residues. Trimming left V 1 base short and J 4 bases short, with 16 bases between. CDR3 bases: TGTGCCACCAGCAGAGCTAGCGGGGTGGGGAGCTATGGCTACACCTTC. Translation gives CATSRASGVGSYGYTF.

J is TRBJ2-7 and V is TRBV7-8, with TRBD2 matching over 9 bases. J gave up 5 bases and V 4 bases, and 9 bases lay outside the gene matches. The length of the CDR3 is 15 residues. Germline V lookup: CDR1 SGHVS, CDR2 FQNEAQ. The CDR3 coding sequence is TGTGCCAGCAGCTCGACCGGGACTAGCCGTGACGAGCAGTACTTC. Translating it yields CASSSTGTSRDEQYF.

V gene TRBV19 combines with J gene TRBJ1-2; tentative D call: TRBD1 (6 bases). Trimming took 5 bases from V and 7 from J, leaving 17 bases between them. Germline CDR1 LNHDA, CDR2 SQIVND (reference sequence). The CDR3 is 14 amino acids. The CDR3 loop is CASSAQITGSGYTF. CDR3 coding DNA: TGTGCCAGTAGTGCCCAAATCACAGGGTCTGGCTACACCTTC.

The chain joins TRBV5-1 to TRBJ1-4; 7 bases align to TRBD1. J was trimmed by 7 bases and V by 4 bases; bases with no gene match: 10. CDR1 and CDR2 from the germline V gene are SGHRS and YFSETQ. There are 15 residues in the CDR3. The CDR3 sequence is CASSTSGQLLEKLFF. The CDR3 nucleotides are TGCGCCAGCAGCACCTCGGGACAGCTACTTGAAAAACTGTTTTTT.